One and the same sample provided the 13 T cell receptor beta chains below, sequenced in a study of PD-1 blockade in mismatch repair-deficient tumors. Libraries were prepared by immunoSEQ multiplex PCR; TCRdb keeps only in-frame clonotypes and omits some of them. This table has tens of thousands of clones, roughly three quarters appearing once. The specimen comprised peripheral blood, sampled 4 weeks after starting pembrolizumab. These receptors came from an adult with mismatch repair-deficient cancer.

The chain carries TRBV5-4 and TRBJ1-1; TRBD1 is a possible D gene (5 bases). This CDR3 region has 15 residues. Germline-derived CDR1 and CDR2 are SGHNT and YYREEE (reference sequence). The V gene lost 0 bases and the J gene lost 2 bases, with 11 bases spanning the gap. The CDR3: CASSLAPTDNTEAFF. The CDR3 nucleotides are TGTGCCAGCAGCTTGGCCCCGACAGATAACACTGAAGCTTTCTTT.

The chain joins TRBV5-1 to TRBJ1-1, with D tentatively TRBD1 (5 bases). Per germline, CDR1 SGHRS and CDR2 YFSETQ. V lost 4 bases to trimming and J lost 1 base, with 14 bases between them. The CDR3 has 15 residues. The CDR3 DNA reads as TGCGCCAGCAGCGTGGAAGGGGCTAGGAACACTGAAGCTTTCTTT. Translating it yields CASSVEGARNTEAFF.

This sequence joins TRBV25-1 and TRBJ2-5, with 7 bases lining up with TRBD2. V trimming: 8 bases; J trimming: 4 bases; junction bases outside the gene matches: 4. Germline V lookup: CDR1 MGHDK, CDR2 SYGVNS. The length of the CDR3 is 12 residues. The CDR3 is CASGRGGETQYF. For the CDR3, the DNA is TGTGCCAGCGGGAGGGGAGGAGAGACCCAGTACTTC.

This chain connects TRBV7-6 to TRBJ1-4; 10 nucleotides agree with TRBD1. Germline values: CDR1 SGHVS, CDR2 FNYEAQ. The V segment lost 3 bases and the J segment 7 bases; nucleotides outside the gene matches: 5. This CDR3 is 15 amino acids long. The CDR3 sequence: CASSLGTGVVEKLFF. In DNA form, the CDR3 reads TGTGCCAGCAGCTTGGGGACAGGGGTTGTTGAAAAACTGTTTTTT.

This chain joins TRBV18 and TRBJ2-5; TRBD1 agrees at 8 bases. The CDR3 totals 15 residues. V shed 5 bases, J shed 4 bases, and the junction held 9 bases outside the gene matches. The V gene's germline CDR1 is KGHSH and CDR2 LQKENI. The CDR3 DNA reads TGTGCCAGCTCAACCCTGACAGGGGTTGGAGAGACCCAGTACTTC. Residues: CASSTLTGVGETQYF.

The rearrangement uses TRBV5-1 and TRBJ2-2; 10 bases map to TRBD1. The CDR3 contains 15 residues. V gave up 4 bases and J gave up 5 bases; unmatched junction bases: 5. Germline loops: CDR1 SGHRS, CDR2 YFSETQ. The CDR3 loop reads CASSRTGGKTGELFF. The DNA for the CDR3 is TGCGCCAGCAGCCGGACAGGGGGTAAAACCGGGGAGCTGTTTTTT.

The chain carries TRBV2 and TRBJ1-4; 11 bases line up with TRBD1. The V and J ends lost 6 bases and 7 bases, in that order; junction bases with no gene match: 7. This CDR3 spans 15 amino acids. Germline assignment: CDR1 SNHLY and CDR2 FYNNEI. The CDR3 region is CASSGQGAGLEKLFF. In DNA, the CDR3 is TGTGCCAGCAGCGGACAGGGGGCAGGGCTTGAAAAACTGTTTTTT.

This rearrangement joins TRBV28 to TRBJ2-7, with a tentative D call TRBD2 (6 bases). The CDR3 loop spans 15 amino acids. Germline CDR1 reads MDHEN; CDR2 reads SYDVKM. V was shortened by 3 bases and J by 6 bases, with 18 bases between the two germline ends. The CDR3 nucleotides read TGTGCCAGCAGTTTGTTTTCGGGGGTTTGGCCCGAGCAGTACTTC. This encodes CASSLFSGVWPEQYF.

The CDR3 region has the DNA TGTGCCAGCAGTGGATCAAAACTGAAATACAATGAGCAGTTCTTC. Translating it yields CASSGSKLKYNEQFF. V and J are TRBV25-1 and TRBJ2-1, with D uncertain. The CDR3 extends over 15 amino acids. The V end lost 4 bases, the J end lost 4 bases, and 14 bases lay between the germline ends. CDR1 is MGHDK, CDR2 SYGVNS, per germline.

The chain employs TRBV11-3 and TRBJ2-2; D unclear. CDR3 length: 14 residues. V lost 5 bases and J lost 5, with 12 bases in between. CDR1 and CDR2 from the germline V gene are SGHNT and YENEEA. CDR3 nucleotides: TGTGCCAGCAGCAGCAGCCTTTTTACCGGGGAGCTGTTTTTT. Amino acids: CASSSSLFTGELFF.

DNA of the CDR3: TGTGCCAGCAGCGTAGGGGGGGGCGGGATTTTCAATGAGCAGTTCTTC. Protein sequence: CASSVGGGGIFNEQFF. The chain is built from TRBV9 and TRBJ2-1; the D gene is possibly TRBD2 (7 bases). The ends were cut back, 0 bases at V and 6 bases at J, with 16 bases in the middle. The CDR3 consists of 16 residues. Germline V gene sequence: CDR1 SGDLS, CDR2 YYNGEE.

V is TRBV11-2 and J is TRBJ2-1; TRBD2 is a possible D gene (6 bases). The CDR3 runs 15 residues. Trimming stripped 1 base from V and 5 bases from J, with 12 bases between. Germline CDR1 SGHAT, CDR2 FQNNGV. Written as DNA, the CDR3 is TGTGCCAGCAGCTTAGCAGGAGGGCGCCACAATGAGCAGTTCTTC. This translates into CASSLAGGRHNEQFF.

The chain employs TRBV19 and TRBJ2-6, with 9 nucleotides matching TRBD1. J was trimmed by 0 bases and V by 4 bases; bases with no gene match: 7. The length of the CDR3 is 18 residues. CDR1 LNHDA and CDR2 SQIVND come from the germline V gene (reference sequence). CDR3 nucleotide sequence: TGTGCCAGTAGTACGACAGGGGGTGGACTCTCTGGGGCCAACGTCCTGACTTTC. It yields the protein CASSTTGGGLSGANVLTF.